This paragraph covers one TCR beta chain sequence. Antigen specificity is unknown. The data derive from a study of CD8 T cells in Susac syndrome. General study points: In total CD8+ repertoires, over 15 Susac-specific public clones were found, and CD8+ TEMRA repertoires had a few.

cDNA came from about 0.5 to 1 ug RNA primed by random hexamers. TCRdb fed the immunoSEQ multiplex PCR reads into MiXCR, producing one record per CDR3 protein. The sample has more than 100,000 distinct CDR3 sequences, roughly 94% seen once. Looked up from germline, CDR1 is SQVTM and CDR2 is ANQGSEA. V shed 3 bases and J shed 1 base, with 14 bases lying between them. The CDR3 totals 15 residues. The sequence came from a human donor with Susac syndrome. Sequenced input: CD8+ T cells from PBMCs. This chain uses TRBV29-1 with TRBJ2-3, with D perhaps assigned TRBD1 or TRBD2 (6 bases each). The CDR3 sequence is CSVDGLGGRTDTQYF. CDR3 in DNA: TGCAGCGTTGACGGCCTAGGGGGGCGCACAGATACGCAGTATTTT.